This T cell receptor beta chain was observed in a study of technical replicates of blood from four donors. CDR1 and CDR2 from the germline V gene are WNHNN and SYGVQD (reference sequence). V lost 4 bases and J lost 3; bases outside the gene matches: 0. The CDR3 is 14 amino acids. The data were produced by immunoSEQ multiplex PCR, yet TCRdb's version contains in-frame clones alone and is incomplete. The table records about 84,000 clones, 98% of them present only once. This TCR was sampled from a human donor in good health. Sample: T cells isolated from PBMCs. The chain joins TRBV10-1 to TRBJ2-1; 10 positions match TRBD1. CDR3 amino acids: CASSGTGGYNEQFF. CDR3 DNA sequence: TGCGCCAGCAGTGGGACAGGGGGCTACAATGAGCAGTTCTTC.